These T cell receptor beta chains were read from a single sample in a study of blood T cell repertoires in COVID-19. The protocol was immunoSEQ multiplex PCR, while the TCRdb copy is restricted to in-frame clones and leaves out a portion. This sample carries about 440,000 clones, approximately 90% of them seen once, and the ten largest clones take roughly 13%. The sample was peripheral blood. The receptors stem from a woman aged 45-60 years with COVID-19, enrolled during active disease. CDR3s leave out the opening cysteine and the closing phenylalanine or tryptophan.

j_gene,v_gene,CDR3aa
TRBJ2-3,TRBV30,AWGEEGSTDTQY
TRBJ2-1,TRBV19,ASSIRGTSGVSSYNEQF
TRBJ2-7,TRBV6-5,ASSPGFGNEQY
TRBJ1-2,TRBV11-2,ASSLALAGQGIPSGYT
TRBJ2-7,TRBV7-9,ASSSRGTVDTYEQY
TRBJ2-1,TRBV27,ASSIVAGGYNEQF
TRBJ1-6,TRBV5-1,ASSLGTGVSPLH
TRBJ2-3,TRBV29-1,SVEAPGGTQY
TRBJ2-5,TRBV2,ASKASGGIGGETQY
TRBJ1-3,TRBV5-8,ASTTGQTSYSGNTIY
TRBJ2-3,TRBV5-8,ASSFPLAGGRTLTDTQY
TRBJ1-2,TRBV7-2,ASSPGTSLYGYT
TRBJ1-5,TRBV25-1,ASSEWTGSQPQH
TRBJ2-1,TRBV3-1/TRBV3-2,ASSQVRNEQF
TRBJ2-7,TRBV12-3/TRBV12-4,ASRGQAVDEQY
TRBJ1-2,TRBV19,ASSMSAQANYGYT
TRBJ2-7,TRBV6-5,ASSDGQTPYEQY
TRBJ1-2,TRBV7-2,ASSLGGQGGAYGYT
TRBJ1-2,TRBV7-9,ASSQGADGYT
TRBJ2-7,TRBV6-2/TRBV6-3,ASSPRTGTYEQY
TRBJ2-1,TRBV6-4,ASSENRGSYNEQF
TRBJ2-3,TRBV15,ATVGTNATDTQY
TRBJ1-1,TRBV11-3,ASSLAPGGNTEAF
TRBJ2-1,TRBV19,ASSTRAGGHNEQF
TRBJ2-3,TRBV5-1,ASRQGTDTQY
TRBJ2-2,TRBV6-6,ASSYSFRELF
TRBJ1-1,TRBV30,ALTGNDGTEAF
TRBJ1-5,TRBV5-8,ASSQDYGTGVGNQPQH
TRBJ1-2,TRBV28,ASSLPRGVGGYT
TRBJ1-5,TRBV5-1,ASSLTGRQPQH
TRBJ1-6,TRBV19,ASSMKLGTGVSSYNSPLH
TRBJ2-3,TRBV21-1,ASSYPWTRQGTDTQY